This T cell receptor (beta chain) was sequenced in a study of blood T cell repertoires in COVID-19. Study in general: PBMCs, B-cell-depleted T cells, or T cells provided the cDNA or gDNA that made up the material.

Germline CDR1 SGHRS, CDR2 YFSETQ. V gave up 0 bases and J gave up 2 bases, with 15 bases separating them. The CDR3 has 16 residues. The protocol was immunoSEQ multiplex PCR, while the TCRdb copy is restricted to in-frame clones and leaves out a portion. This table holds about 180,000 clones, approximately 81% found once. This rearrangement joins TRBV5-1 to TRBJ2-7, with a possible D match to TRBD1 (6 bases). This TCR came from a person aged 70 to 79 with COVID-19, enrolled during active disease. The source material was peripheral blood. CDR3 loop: CASSLGSSGQPYEQYF. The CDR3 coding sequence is TGCGCCAGCAGCTTGGGATCCTCGGGACAACCCTACGAGCAGTACTTC.